The entry below describes one T cell receptor (beta chain). TCRdb's table, derived via immunoSEQ multiplex PCR, lists solely in-frame clones and lacks some. The sample comprises about 460,000 clones, roughly 87% of which are singletons, and about 1.5% rests with the top ten. Documented treatment: around 19 received Ad26.COV2.S at low or high dose, single or two shots; roughly five received placebo; per-sample allocation not given. Collection of the samples took place on day 63 after the first injection of vaccine or placebo. These data belong to a study of Ad26.COV2.S vaccination and SARS-CoV-2 variants. The germline V gene encodes CDR1 LNHNV and CDR2 YYDKDF (reference sequence). The CDR3 totals 12 residues. Trimming took 3 bases from V and 10 from J, leaving 10 bases between them.

This chain uses TRBV15 with TRBJ2-1; D gene ambiguous. This receptor was taken from a person between 18 and 59 years old who received the Ad26.COV2.S COVID-19 vaccine or a placebo. Specimen: peripheral blood, collected in a trial of Ad26.COV2.S vaccine versus placebo. This CDR3 reads CATSREAGEQFF. CDR3 coding DNA: TGTGCCACCAGCAGGGAAGCCGGGGAGCAGTTCTTC.